The present T cell receptor beta chain was sequenced within a study of vaccination effects on CD4 cells after COVID-19. Some clones are missing from TCRdb's copy, which holds only in-frame ones; the method was immunoSEQ multiplex PCR. This repertoire shows around 30,000 clones, under 75% found once; its top ten account for around 10%. Details on this clone: Its target is unknown.

Germline V gene data show CDR1 as MGHRA and CDR2 as YSYEKL. V lost 3 bases and J lost 10, with 21 bases in between. The CDR3 consists of 16 residues. ViraFEST expansion of antigen-specific CD4+ T cells with viral peptide pools preceded sequencing. Culturing for 10 to 11 days preceded CD4+ T cell isolation. Every participant took two doses of the BNT162b2 or mRNA-1273 vaccine. This chain connects TRBV4-1 to TRBJ2-2; D gene uncertain. The material sequenced was CD4+ T cells from PBMCs cultured with HCoV-229E spike peptides, taken after COVID-19 vaccination. The source of this sequence is a human donor who received a COVID-19 vaccine. This CDR3 reads CASSHDGFFGPAELFF. CDR3 coding DNA: TGCGCCAGCAGCCATGACGGGTTTTTTGGTCCGGCGGAGCTGTTTTTT.